A single sample gave rise to the 25 T cell receptor beta chains below, sequenced in a study of blood T cell repertoires in COVID-19. The method was immunoSEQ multiplex PCR; TCRdb's version includes in-frame clones alone and lacks a portion of them. The sample includes 170,000 or so clones, around nine tenths of them seen just once. Sequenced: peripheral blood. These receptors all come from a woman in her sixties or seventies with COVID-19, enrolled during active disease.

CDR3 bases: TGTGCCAGCAGCCCCTCGGGGGGCGGCACTGAAGCTTTCTTT. This translates into CASSPSGGGTEAFF. This chain connects TRBV9 to TRBJ1-1; possible D gene TRBD1, 6 bases. The germline V gene encodes CDR1 SGDLS and CDR2 YYNGEE. There are 14 residues in the CDR3. V lost 4 bases and J lost 4, with 14 bases in between.

The rearrangement links TRBV27 to TRBJ2-1, with 9 bases aligning to TRBD2. Germline-derived CDR1 and CDR2 are MNHEY and SMNVEV (reference sequence). V lost 5 bases, J lost 10 bases, and 15 bases stayed unmatched. This CDR3 contains 16 residues. CDR3 in DNA: TGTGCCAGCAGTACTTGGGCGGTAGCGGGAGTTCAGGAGCAGTTCTTC. Translation: CASSTWAVAGVQEQFF.

J is TRBJ2-2 and V is TRBV5-5; TRBD2 agrees at 13 bases. Germline assignment: CDR1 SGHKS and CDR2 YYEKEE (reference sequence). This CDR3 contains 15 residues. Trimming at V came to 2 bases and at J to 5 bases, leaving 0 bases not matched to a gene. DNA of the CDR3: TGTGCCAGCAGCTTACTAGCGGGAGGGACCGGGGAGCTGTTTTTT. Translating it yields CASSLLAGGTGELFF.

The chain uses TRBV2 and TRBJ1-6; D perhaps matches TRBD1 (6 bases). Germline-derived CDR1 and CDR2 are SNHLY and FYNNEI. CDR3 length: 17 amino acids. V lost 3 bases, J lost 9 bases, and 21 bases lay in between. Here the CDR3 reads CASSDLTGRIGTSPLHF. CDR3 DNA: TGTGCCAGCAGTGATTTAACAGGGAGAATCGGTACTTCACCCCTCCACTTT.

The chain uses TRBV29-1 and TRBJ2-3; D is ambiguous. V gave up 5 bases and J gave up 4 bases, with 10 bases separating them. Per the germline V gene, CDR1 is SQVTM and CDR2 is ANQGSEA. CDR3 size: 12 residues. The CDR3 reads CSVRPGADTQYF. Here the CDR3 DNA reads TGCAGCGTTCGGCCAGGCGCAGATACGCAGTATTTT.

This clone was picked up one time. This chain uses TRBV10-3 with TRBJ2-7; D call uncertain. Trimming shortened V by 4 bases and J by 0 bases, and 13 bases separated the two germline ends. Per the germline V gene, CDR1 is ENHRY and CDR2 is SYGVKD. CDR3 length: 15 amino acids. The CDR3 sequence is CAISAGRASSYEQYF. For the CDR3, the DNA is TGTGCCATCAGTGCCGGCCGTGCTAGCTCCTACGAGCAGTACTTC.

The chain couples TRBV19 to TRBJ2-5; 11 bases are a match to TRBD1. The V segment lost 5 bases and the J segment 5 bases; nucleotides outside the gene matches: 7. Germline CDR1 LNHDA, CDR2 SQIVND (reference sequence). CDR3 length equals 15 residues. The CDR3 spells CASSARTGGRETQYF. The CDR3 coding sequence is TGTGCCAGTAGTGCCCGGACAGGGGGCCGCGAGACCCAGTACTTC.

CDR3 protein: CAISEDGEGGYTF. The CDR3 DNA reads as TGTGCCATCAGTGAGGACGGGGAGGGTGGCTACACCTTC. The chain links TRBV10-3 to TRBJ1-2; D remains ambiguous. The CDR3 totals 13 residues. CDR1 is ENHRY, CDR2 SYGVKD, per germline. With 2 bases removed from V and 7 bases from J, the gap between germline ends came to 11 bases.

The J gene is TRBJ2-1, the V gene TRBV19, with a tentative D call TRBD1 (6 bases). The CDR3 is made up of 13 amino acids. The germline gives CDR1 LNHDA, CDR2 SQIVND (reference sequence). V dropped 1 base and J dropped 10 bases, with 11 bases sitting between them. CDR3 protein: CASSIVRGSEQFF. In DNA, the CDR3 is TGTGCCAGTAGTATAGTCAGGGGAAGCGAGCAGTTCTTC.

The V call is TRBV30, the J call TRBJ1-5; TRBD1 matches at 7 bases. V lost 3 bases to trimming and J lost 3 bases; unmatched junction nucleotides: 2. This CDR3 has 13 amino acids. Germline V lookup: CDR1 GTSNPN, CDR2 SVGIG (reference sequence). CDR3 coding DNA: TGTGCCTGGAGGGACAGGCTCAATCAGCCCCAGCATTTT. The encoded protein is CAWRDRLNQPQHF. Combining the CDR3 with reference TRBV30 and TRBJ1-5 gives the whole variable domain SQTIHQWPATLVQPVGSPLSLECTVEGTSNPNLYWYRQAAGRGLQLLFYSVGIGQISSEVPQNLSASRPQDRQFILSSKKLLLSDSGFYLCAWRDRLNQPQHFGDGTRLSIL.

The chain recombines TRBV5-1 with TRBJ1-1; 10 bases are shared with TRBD1. This CDR3 spans 16 amino acids. CDR1 is SGHRS and CDR2 is YFSETQ in the germline V gene. With 3 bases clipped from V and 4 bases from J, the junction kept 9 bases outside the gene matches. The CDR3 nucleotides read TGCGCCAGCAGCTCAGGACAGGGGGGGATTGGCACTGAAGCTTTCTTT. Amino acid sequence: CASSSGQGGIGTEAFF.

The chain recombines TRBV6-5 with TRBJ1-2, with TRBD1 matching over 8 bases. This CDR3 has 16 residues. Germline-derived CDR1 and CDR2 are MNHEY and SVGAGI. Losses at the gene ends were 0 bases for V and 3 bases for J; bases not matched to a gene: 6. As DNA, the CDR3 is TGTGCCAGCAGTTACTCGGAGCAGGGGGCGTACTATGGCTACACCTTC. Translating it yields CASSYSEQGAYYGYTF.

The count of this clone is one. The chain joins TRBV3-1 (or the pseudogene TRBV3-2) to TRBJ1-2; D is uncertain. The CDR3 has 13 residues. Germline-derived CDR1 and CDR2 are LGHDT and YNNKEL (reference sequence). V was cut by 1 base and J by 6 bases, with 9 bases left in between. CDR3 in amino acids: CASSQGGRDGYTF. The CDR3 DNA follows: TGTGCCAGCAGCCAAGGAGGGCGGGATGGCTACACCTTC.

The J gene is TRBJ2-7, the V gene TRBV30, with 7 bases that match TRBD1. After removal of 2 bases from V and 1 base from J, the junction contained 8 bases not matched to a gene. CDR1 is GTSNPN, CDR2 SVGIG, per germline (reference sequence). This CDR3 region has 15 residues. CDR3 coding DNA: TGTGCCTGGAGTCCCGACAGGGACCCATCCTACGAGCAGTACTTC. It specifies CAWSPDRDPSYEQYF.

Worth noting for this clone: A read error may account for a junction end that differs from germline. V is TRBV7-2 and J is TRBJ2-7, with D possibly TRBD2 on 5 matching bases. The CDR3 is 11 residues long. Germline CDR1 and CDR2: SGHTA and FQGNSA. CDR3 nucleotides: TGTGCCAGCAGCCCAGGACTCCGGGTGAGCTTC. Protein product: CASSPGLRVSF.

This clone came up once. The chain is built from TRBV6-2 or TRBV6-3 and TRBJ1-1; TRBD1 is a possible D gene (5 bases). The V gene lost 6 bases and the J gene lost 6 bases, with 14 bases spanning the gap. The CDR3 contains 13 residues. From germline, CDR1 is MNHEY and CDR2 SVGEGT. The CDR3 DNA reads as TGTGCCAGCAGCCCACAGGCGGTCCCTGAAGCTTTCTTT. Residues: CASSPQAVPEAFF.

The chain employs TRBV4-2 and TRBJ2-1; D remains ambiguous. V lost 1 base and J 7 bases, leaving 5 bases between the germline ends. The CDR3 has 12 residues. Germline values: CDR1 LGHNA, CDR2 YNFKEQ. CDR3 protein: CASSQARNEQFF. CDR3 nucleotide sequence: TGTGCCAGCAGCCAAGCCAGAAATGAGCAGTTCTTC.

The chain uses TRBV7-2 and TRBJ2-3; D ambiguous. Between the trimmed V and J ends, which lost 1 base and 2 bases, there was a span of 10 bases. The germline V gene has CDR1 SGHTA and CDR2 FQGNSA. The CDR3 has 15 residues. CDR3 loop: CASSLGGGYTDTQYF. CDR3 sequence (DNA): TGTGCCAGCAGCTTAGGCGGCGGCTACACAGATACGCAGTATTTT.

V is TRBV10-1 and J is TRBJ2-1, with TRBD2 matching over 13 bases. This CDR3 region has 15 residues. Germline assignment: CDR1 WNHNN and CDR2 SYGVQD (reference sequence). V gave up 4 bases and J gave up 4 bases; unmatched junction bases: 1. The CDR3 coding sequence is TGCGCCAGCAGTGGGACTAGCGGGAGTTACAATGAGCAGTTCTTC. Its translation is CASSGTSGSYNEQFF.

This chain connects TRBV6-2 or TRBV6-3 to TRBJ1-1; D is perhaps TRBD1 (5 bases). Germline CDR1 MNHEY, CDR2 SVGEGT. The CDR3 consists of 14 residues. V was cut by 4 bases and J by 3 bases, with 12 bases left in between. CDR3 residues: CASSSRVFDTEAFF. For the CDR3, the DNA is TGTGCCAGCAGTTCCAGGGTGTTCGACACTGAAGCTTTCTTT.

This chain joins TRBV10-3 and TRBJ2-1; 7 positions agree with TRBD2. Trimming removed 5 bases from V and 6 bases from J; junction bases left unmatched: 1. The germline CDR1 and CDR2 sequences are ENHRY and SYGVKD. The CDR3 is made up of 12 amino acids. The CDR3 reads CAISSGGNEQFF. In DNA, the CDR3 is TGTGCCATCAGTTCGGGGGGCAATGAGCAGTTCTTC.

In its sample, this clone was seen a few times. At one of its ends the junction is not consistent with the germline gene, which may arise from a read error. The rearrangement joins TRBV11-3 to TRBJ2-7; 11 bases align to TRBD2. This CDR3 has 12 residues. Germline CDR1 reads SGHNT; CDR2 reads YENEEA. CDR3 nucleotide sequence: TGTGCCAGCAGCGATGATCCGGGACTAGCGGTTTTC. It yields the protein CASSDDPGLAVF.

This clone showed up just once. V and J are TRBV10-3 and TRBJ2-5; weak D call: TRBD2 (6 bases). Trimming stripped 3 bases from V and 3 bases from J, with 14 bases between. Germline CDR1 and CDR2: ENHRY and SYGVKD. The CDR3 spans 15 residues. CDR3 in DNA: TGTGCCATCAGTGATAGAGAAGGGAGGAAAGAGACCCAGTACTTC. It is translated as CAISDREGRKETQYF.

The chain joins TRBV5-8 to TRBJ2-3, with D perhaps matching TRBD1 (5 bases). Germline V gene data show CDR1 as SGHTS and CDR2 as YDEGEE. V was pared by 3 bases and J by 2 bases, with 13 bases between. CDR3 length equals 15 residues. The CDR3 loop is CASSSGHLSTDTQYF. CDR3 nucleotides: TGTGCCAGCAGCTCCGGACACCTTTCCACAGATACGCAGTATTTT.

The chain employs TRBV4-2 and TRBJ2-5; 9 nucleotides agree with TRBD2. The V gene end was trimmed by 3 bases and the J gene end by 3 bases; junction bases not matched to a gene: 8. The CDR3 totals 16 residues. Germline CDR1 reads LGHNA; CDR2 reads YNFKEQ. The CDR3 region is CASSQSLTSGKETQYF. CDR3 sequence (DNA): TGTGCCAGCAGCCAGTCGCTGACTAGCGGAAAAGAGACCCAGTACTTC.